These T cell receptor beta chains were read from a single sample in a study of T cell changes during pregnancy in multiple sclerosis. Generated by immunoSEQ multiplex PCR, the TCRdb table keeps only in-frame clones and is missing some. The sample consists of about 110,000 clones, 92% of them appearing once. The material sequenced was peripheral blood, taken in the third trimester of pregnancy. All receptors come from a female donor with multiple sclerosis, enrolled in a pregnancy study. CDR3s include the opening cysteine and the closing phenylalanine or tryptophan.

TRBV30 | CAWKWTGAFRFYGYTF
TRBV28 | CASSLWRGGGLTF
TRBV19 | CASSPGTGVSNGATEAFF
TRBV28 | CASSPPSRSDTQYF
TRBV6-5 | CASSVSGPPYEQYF
TRBV14 | CASSQAGETQYF
TRBV9 | CASSARSTRSGELFF
TRBV28 | CASRDTGGGQPQHF
TRBV2 | CASSSDRVGTEAFF
TRBV18 | CASSRGRDTQYF
TRBV10-3 | CAISSGGWEAFF
TRBV6-1 | CASSVLPGQGLSEQYF
TRBV2 | CASSEAGAGSYEQYF
TRBV9 | CASNSGRNTEAFF
TRBV7-6 | CASSRGATSGESYEQYF
TRBV27 | CASSLSNRGIYEQYF
TRBV14 | CASGQGDYGYTF
TRBV7-3 | CASSTSGLAGTEQYF